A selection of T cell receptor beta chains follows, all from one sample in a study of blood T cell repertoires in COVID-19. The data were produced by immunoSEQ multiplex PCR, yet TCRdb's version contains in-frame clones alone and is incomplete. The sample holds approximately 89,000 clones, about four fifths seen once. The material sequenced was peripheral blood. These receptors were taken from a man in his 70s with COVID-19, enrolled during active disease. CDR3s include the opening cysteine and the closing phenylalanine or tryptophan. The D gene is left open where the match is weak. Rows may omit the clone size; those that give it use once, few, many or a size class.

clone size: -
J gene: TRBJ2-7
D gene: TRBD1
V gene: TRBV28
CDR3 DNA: TGTGCCAGCAGTTCCCCCGGGACAGGGGCCTACGAGCAGTACTTC
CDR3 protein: CASSSPGTGAYEQYF

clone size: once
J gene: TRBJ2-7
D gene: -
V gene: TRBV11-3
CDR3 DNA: TGTGCCAGCAGCTTATCAGGGGACTACGAGCAGTACTTC
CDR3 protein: CASSLSGDYEQYF

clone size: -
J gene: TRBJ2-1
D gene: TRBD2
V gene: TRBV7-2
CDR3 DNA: TGTGCCAGCAGCTTAGATGGGGGGGAGTATGCTGAGCAGTTCTTC
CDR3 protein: CASSLDGGEYAEQFF

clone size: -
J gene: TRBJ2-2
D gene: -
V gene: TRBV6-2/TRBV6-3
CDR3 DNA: TGTGCCAGCGGTTTTACGCTGGCGGGGGCAGACACCGGGGAGCTGTTTTTT
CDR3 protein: CASGFTLAGADTGELFF

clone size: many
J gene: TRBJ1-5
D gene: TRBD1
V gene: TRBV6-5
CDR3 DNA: TGTGCCAGCAGCATCCACGGGACAGGCGGTCAGCCCCAGCATTTT
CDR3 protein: CASSIHGTGGQPQHF

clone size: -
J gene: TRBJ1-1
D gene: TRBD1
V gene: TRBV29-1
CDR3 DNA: TGCAGCGGAACTCGACAGGGGAACACTGAAGCTTTCTTT
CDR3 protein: CSGTRQGNTEAFF

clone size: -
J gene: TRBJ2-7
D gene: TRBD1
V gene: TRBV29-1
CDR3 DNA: TGCAGCGTAGCGAAACGGGGGACAGGGTCCTACGAGCAGTACTTC
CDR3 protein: CSVAKRGTGSYEQYF

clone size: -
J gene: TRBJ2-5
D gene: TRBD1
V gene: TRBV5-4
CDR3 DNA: TGTGCCAGCAGCCCGGACAGGCGGGAGACCCAGTACTTC
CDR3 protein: CASSPDRRETQYF

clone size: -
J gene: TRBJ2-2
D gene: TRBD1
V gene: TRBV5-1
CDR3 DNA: TGCGCCAGCAGCACCGACAGGGGCACCGGGGAGCTGTTTTTT
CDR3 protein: CASSTDRGTGELFF

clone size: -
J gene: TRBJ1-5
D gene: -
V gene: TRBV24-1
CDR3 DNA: TGTGCCACCAGTGATGCGGGGTTGGGTCAGCCCCAGCATTTT
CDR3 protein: CATSDAGLGQPQHF

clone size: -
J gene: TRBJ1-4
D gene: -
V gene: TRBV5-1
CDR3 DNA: TGCGCCAGCAGCTTAACTCTCCAGGGAACTAATGAAAAACTGTTTTTT
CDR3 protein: CASSLTLQGTNEKLFF

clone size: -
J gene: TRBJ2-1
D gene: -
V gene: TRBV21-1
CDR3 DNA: TGTGCCAGCAGCAAACCTGGCAGCCAGACACGAGCGGATGAGCAGTTCTTC
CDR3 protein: CASSKPGSQTRADEQFF

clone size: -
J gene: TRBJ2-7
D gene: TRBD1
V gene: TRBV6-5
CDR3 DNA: TGTGCCAGCGGGAATTCCAGGGGGCTTTACGAGCAGTACTTC
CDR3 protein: CASGNSRGLYEQYF

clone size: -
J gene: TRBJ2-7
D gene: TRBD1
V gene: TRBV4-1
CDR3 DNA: TGCGCCAGCAGCCAAGCGGCAGGGGGCTACGAGCAGTACTTC
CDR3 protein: CASSQAAGGYEQYF

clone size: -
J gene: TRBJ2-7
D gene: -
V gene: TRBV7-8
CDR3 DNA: TGTGCCAGCAGCTTAGCAGAGTATTCCTACGAGCAGTACTTC
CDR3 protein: CASSLAEYSYEQYF

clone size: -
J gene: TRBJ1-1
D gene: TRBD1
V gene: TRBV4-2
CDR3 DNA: TGTGCCAGCAGCCAAGGGACAGGGTATCGCGCCACTGAAGCTTTCTTT
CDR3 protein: CASSQGTGYRATEAFF

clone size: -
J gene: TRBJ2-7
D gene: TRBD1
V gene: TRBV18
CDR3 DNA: TGTGCCAGCTCGCGACAGGGGACCTCCGAGCAGTACTTC
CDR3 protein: CASSRQGTSEQYF

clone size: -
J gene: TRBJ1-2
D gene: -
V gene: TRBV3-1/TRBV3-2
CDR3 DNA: TGTGCCAGCAGCCAAGAAAGGGAACAGGCTGTCTTC
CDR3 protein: CASSQEREQAVF

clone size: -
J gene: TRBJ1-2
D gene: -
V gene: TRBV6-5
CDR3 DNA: TGTGCCAGCAGTTCCTCCTCTAACTATGGCTACACCTTC
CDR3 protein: CASSSSSNYGYTF

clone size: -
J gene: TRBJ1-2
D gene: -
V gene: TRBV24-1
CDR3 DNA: TGTGCCACCAGCCCGGGAAGTGATGGCTACACCTTC
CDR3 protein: CATSPGSDGYTF

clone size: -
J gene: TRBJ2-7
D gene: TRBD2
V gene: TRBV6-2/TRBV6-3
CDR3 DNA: TGTGCCAGCAGTACCGGGACTAGCGGAACACAATACTTTCACGAGCAGTACTTC
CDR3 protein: CASSTGTSGTQYFHEQYF

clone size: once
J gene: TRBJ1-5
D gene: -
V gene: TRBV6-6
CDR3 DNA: TGTGCCAGCAGTCCCACAGGGTCCTCGGGGTATAGCAATCAGCCCCAGCATTTT
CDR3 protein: CASSPTGSSGYSNQPQHF

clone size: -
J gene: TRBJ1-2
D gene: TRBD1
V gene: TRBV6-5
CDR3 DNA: TGTGCCAGCAGCCAGGGGGCGCTACGGGGTGGCTACACCTTC
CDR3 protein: CASSQGALRGGYTF

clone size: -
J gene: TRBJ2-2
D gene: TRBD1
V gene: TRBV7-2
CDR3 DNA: TGTGCCAGCAGCTTAGCGACAGGGGGCTTAACCGGGGAGCTGTTTTTT
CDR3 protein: CASSLATGGLTGELFF

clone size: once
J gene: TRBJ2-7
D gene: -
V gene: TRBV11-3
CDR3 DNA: TGTGCCAGCAGCTTCGGTCCGGGGTCCTACGAGCAGTACTTC
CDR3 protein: CASSFGPGSYEQYF

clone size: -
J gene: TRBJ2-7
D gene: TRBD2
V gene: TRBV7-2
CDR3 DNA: TGTGCCAGCAGCTTAGGACTAGCGGGGTTCTACGAGCAGTACTTC
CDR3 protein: CASSLGLAGFYEQYF

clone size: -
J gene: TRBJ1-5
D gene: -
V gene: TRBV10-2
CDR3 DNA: TGCGCCAGCAGTGAGTGGAGAGGGAATAGCAATCAGCCCCAGCATTTT
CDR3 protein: CASSEWRGNSNQPQHF

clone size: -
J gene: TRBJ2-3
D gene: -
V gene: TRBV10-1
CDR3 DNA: TGCGCCAGCAGTGAGGGGGGGGCAAGAGATACGCAGTATTTT
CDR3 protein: CASSEGGARDTQYF

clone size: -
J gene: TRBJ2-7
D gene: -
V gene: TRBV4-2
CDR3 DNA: TGTGCCAGCAGCCAAGTTTCCGGGACATTATACGAGCAGTACTTC
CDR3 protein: CASSQVSGTLYEQYF

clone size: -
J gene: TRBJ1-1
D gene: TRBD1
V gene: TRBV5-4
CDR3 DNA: TGTGCCAGCAGCTTGCAGGGGGCGGGCACTGAAGCTTTCTTT
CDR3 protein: CASSLQGAGTEAFF

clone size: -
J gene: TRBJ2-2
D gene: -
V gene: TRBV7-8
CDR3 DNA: TGTGCCAGCAGCTTTACTATCACCGGGGAGCTGTTTTTT
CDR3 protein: CASSFTITGELFF

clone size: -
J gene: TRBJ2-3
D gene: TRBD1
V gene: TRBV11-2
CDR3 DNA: TGTGCCAGCAGCTTAGGGACAGGAACAGATACGCAGTATTTT
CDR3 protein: CASSLGTGTDTQYF

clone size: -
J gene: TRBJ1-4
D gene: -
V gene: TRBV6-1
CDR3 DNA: TGTGCCAGCAGTGAGGTTGGGAGTCGTAATGAAAAACTGTTTTTT
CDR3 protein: CASSEVGSRNEKLFF

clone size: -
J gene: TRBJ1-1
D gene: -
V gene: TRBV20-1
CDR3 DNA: TGCAGTGCTATGGGGGCTGCTTTCTTT
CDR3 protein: CSAMGAAFF

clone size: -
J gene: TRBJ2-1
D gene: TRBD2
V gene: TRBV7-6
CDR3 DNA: TGTGCCAGCAGCTTCGGACTAGCGGGAGGGCATGAGCAGTTCTTC
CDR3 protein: CASSFGLAGGHEQFF